This TCR beta chain appears in the sequencing data of a study of CD8 T cells in Susac syndrome. The CDR3 contains 12 residues. CDR1 SQVTM and CDR2 ANQGSEA come from the germline V gene. Deletions cut 5 bases from V and 5 bases from J, with 10 bases between. A quantity of roughly 0.5 to 1 ug RNA underwent reverse transcription using random hexamers. TCRdb analysed the immunoSEQ multiplex PCR reads with MiXCR anew, one entry per CDR3 protein. This table has more than 110,000 distinct CDR3 sequences, nearly 95% appearing once. This sequence originates from a human donor in good health. The chain combines TRBV29-1 with TRBJ2-4; D remains unclear. The sample taken for sequencing was CD8+ T cells from PBMCs. DNA of the CDR3: TGCAGCGTTTACTCGGCCCAAAACATTCAGTACTTC. Encoded protein: CSVYSAQNIQYF.